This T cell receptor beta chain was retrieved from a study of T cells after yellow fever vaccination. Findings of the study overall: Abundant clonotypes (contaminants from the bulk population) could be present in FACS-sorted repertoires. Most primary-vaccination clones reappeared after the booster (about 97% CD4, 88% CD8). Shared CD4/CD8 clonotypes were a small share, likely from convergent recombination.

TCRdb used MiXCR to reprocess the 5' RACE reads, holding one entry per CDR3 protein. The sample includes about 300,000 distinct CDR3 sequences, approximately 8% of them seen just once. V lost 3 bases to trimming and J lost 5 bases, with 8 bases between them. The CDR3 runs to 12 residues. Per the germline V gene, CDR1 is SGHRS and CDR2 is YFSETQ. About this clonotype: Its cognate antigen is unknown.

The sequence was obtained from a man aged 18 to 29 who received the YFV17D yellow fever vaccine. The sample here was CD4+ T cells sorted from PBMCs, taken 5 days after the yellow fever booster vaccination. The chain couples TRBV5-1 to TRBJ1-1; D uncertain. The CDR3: CASSSSRTEAFF. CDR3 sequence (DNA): TGCGCCAGCAGCTCAAGTCGGACTGAAGCTTTCTTT.